The source of this TCR beta chain is a study of shared clonotypes between healthy human individuals. Study details: There were three CD4 naive, three CD4 memory, two CD8 naive and one CD8 memory plates per donor.

V gave up 0 bases and J gave up 3 bases; unmatched junction bases: 6. CDR3 length: 17 amino acids. Germline CDR1 and CDR2: MGHRA and YSYEKL. The table came from immunoSEQ multiplex PCR; TCRdb's copy has only in-frame clones and leaves some out. The data contain some 2,000,000 clones, less than 95% of them seen just once; the ten biggest clones take up around 1.1%. Cells designated naive CD8 were CD45RO-negative and were positively selected for CCR7, with terminally differentiated effector memory CD45RA+ cells excluded. This clone has a handful of counts. Sequencing input: naive CD8+ T cells sorted from blood. The source is a man between 18 and 35 years old in good health. The chain links TRBV4-1 to TRBJ2-7, with 12 bases matching TRBD2. The CDR3 DNA sequence: TGCGCCAGCAGCCAAGATTCTAGCGGGGGGGCTAGCTACGAGCAGTACTTC. Protein sequence: CASSQDSSGGASYEQYF.